The 26 T cell receptor beta chains reported below all come from one sample, sequenced in a study of early T cells in non-severe SARS-CoV-2 infection. Each CDR3 protein is one row after TCRdb ran MiXCR on the 5' RACE reads. The table has tens of thousands of distinct CDR3 sequences, 8% to 10% seen once. Sequencing was performed on whole blood. The receptor source for this set is an adult who was a healthcare worker with PCR-confirmed SARS-CoV-2 infection or an uninfected control (not recorded which).

This clonotype was found many times. The rearrangement links TRBV12-3 or TRBV12-4 to TRBJ2-7; D call uncertain. Trimming stripped 5 bases from V and 3 bases from J, with 11 bases between. The CDR3 spans 13 residues. CDR3 protein: CASSPLWDYEQYF. The CDR3 bases are TGTGCCAGCAGTCCACTATGGGACTACGAGCAGTACTTC.

This clonotype was counted between two and nine times. CDR3 nucleotide sequence: TGCGCCAGCAGCCTAGGGGACAGCTTAGTCTACGAGCAGTACTTC. This sequence encodes CASSLGDSLVYEQYF. The chain is built from TRBV5-1 and TRBJ2-7, with 7 bases that match TRBD1. Germline V CDR1 and CDR2: SGHRS, YFSETQ. The CDR3 is 15 amino acids. With V trimmed by 4 bases and J by 3 bases, 10 bases remained unmatched.

This clonotype is labeled medium-sized. The chain carries TRBV27 and TRBJ2-2, with 11 bases aligning to TRBD1. CDR1 is MNHEY and CDR2 is SMNVEV in the germline V gene (reference sequence). This CDR3 has 18 amino acids. J gave up 3 bases and V 3 bases, and 9 bases lay outside the gene matches. CDR3 protein: CASSLDRTGGRDTGELFF. CDR3 sequence (DNA): TGTGCCAGCAGTTTGGATAGGACAGGGGGCAGGGACACCGGGGAGCTGTTTTTT.

This clonotype was picked up a small number of times. The CDR3 here is CASSPSVMGSEQPQHF. CDR3 coding DNA: TGTGCCAGCTCACCCAGTGTTATGGGGTCGGAACAGCCCCAGCATTTT. This rearrangement joins TRBV18 to TRBJ1-5; D is undetermined. CDR1 and CDR2 from the germline V gene are KGHSH and LQKENI. Trimming pared 3 bases from V and 7 bases from J, leaving 19 bases between. The CDR3 is 16 residues long.

Many counts were recorded for this clonotype. CDR3 residues: CASSYLRLAGVNTGELFF. The CDR3 region has the DNA TGTGCCAGCAGCTATCTTCGACTAGCGGGCGTGAACACCGGGGAGCTGTTTTTT. The chain carries TRBV7-8 and TRBJ2-2, with 10 nucleotides matching TRBD2. The CDR3 loop spans 18 amino acids. CDR1 SGHVS and CDR2 FQNEAQ come from the germline V gene. Trimming took 4 bases from V and 1 from J; bases not matched to a gene: 9.

This clonotype showed up many times. The chain employs TRBV4-2 and TRBJ1-2, with D possibly being TRBD1 (5 bases). The CDR3 loop spans 17 amino acids. Trimming removed 2 bases from V and 2 bases from J, with 18 bases in between. Germline-derived CDR1 and CDR2 are LGHNA and YNFKEQ. The CDR3 sequence is CASSQNTGTGHNYGYTF. The CDR3 nucleotides read TGTGCCAGCAGCCAAAACACCGGGACGGGCCACAACTATGGCTACACCTTC.

The chain uses TRBV20-1 and TRBJ2-1, with 7 bases identical to TRBD2. Germline lookup yields CDR1 DFQATT and CDR2 SNEGSKA (reference sequence). V shed 5 bases, J shed 3 bases, and the junction held 10 bases outside the gene matches. There are 15 residues in the CDR3. The CDR3 reads CSADPPSGVYNEQFF. The CDR3 nucleotides are TGCAGTGCTGACCCACCTAGCGGAGTCTACAATGAGCAGTTCTTC.

Only a few counts were recorded for this clonotype. The J gene is TRBJ2-1, the V gene TRBV12-3 or TRBV12-4; D is unclear. This CDR3 comprises 13 residues. The V end lost 3 bases, the J end lost 7 bases, and 10 bases lay between the germline ends. The CDR3 DNA sequence: TGTGCCAGCAGTTTGGTTGTGGGGAATGAGCAGTTCTTC. Translated, it gives CASSLVVGNEQFF.

In its sample, this clonotype was seen many times. The chain links TRBV7-2 to TRBJ2-5; perhaps TRBD1 as D (5 bases). The CDR3 spans 13 residues. V lost 5 bases to trimming and J lost 3 bases, with 10 bases between them. From germline, CDR1 is SGHTA and CDR2 FQGNSA. DNA for the CDR3: TGTGCCAGCAGCCATAGCAGGGAAGAGACCCAGTACTTC. It specifies CASSHSREETQYF.

The genes are TRBV6-5 and TRBJ2-7, with 13 positions matching TRBD2. CDR1 is MNHEY, CDR2 SVGAGI, per germline. Germline trimming cut 2 bases from V and 4 bases from J; bases unmatched to any gene: 5. CDR3 size: 16 residues. CDR3 in DNA: TGTGCCAGCAGTTACCGGGGACTAGCGGGATATTACGAGCAGTACTTC. Protein product: CASSYRGLAGYYEQYF.

This clonotype was counted between two and nine times. The V and J genes are TRBV30 and TRBJ1-1; possible D gene TRBD1, 6 bases. V was pared by 3 bases and J by 1 base, with 15 bases between. The CDR3 is 15 amino acids. CDR1 is GTSNPN, CDR2 SVGIG, per germline (reference sequence). CDR3 sequence reads: CAWSAAGHANTEAFF. The CDR3 DNA reads as TGTGCCTGGAGCGCAGCGGGACACGCGAACACTGAAGCTTTCTTT.

The chain couples TRBV15 to TRBJ2-7, with D perhaps TRBD1 (6 bases). Germline CDR1 and CDR2: LNHNV and YYDKDF (reference sequence). Trimming left V 0 bases short and J 2 bases short, with 11 bases between. The CDR3 totals 15 residues. Written as DNA, the CDR3 is TGTGCCACCAGCAGAGAAACGAACAGGGCCTACGAGCAGTACTTC. Translating gives CATSRETNRAYEQYF.

This clonotype was found many times. The chain uses TRBV7-2 and TRBJ2-2; D is undetermined. This CDR3 region has 13 residues. The ends were cut back, 0 bases at V and 5 bases at J, with 4 bases in the middle. The germline V gene encodes CDR1 SGHTA and CDR2 FQGNSA. Here the CDR3 reads CASSLAITGELFF. Written as DNA, the CDR3 is TGTGCCAGCAGCTTAGCTATAACCGGGGAGCTGTTTTTT.

This clonotype was counted a few times. The chain carries TRBV5-1 and TRBJ1-4; 7 nucleotides line up with TRBD1. Germline CDR1 is SGHRS and CDR2 is YFSETQ. Unmatched junction bases numbered 3, after V lost 1 base and J lost 3 bases. This CDR3 region has 15 residues. CDR3 sequence: CASSLLGQPNEKLFF. CDR3 bases: TGCGCCAGCAGCTTGTTGGGACAGCCTAATGAAAAACTGTTTTTT. The entire variable domain, with the rest obtained from reference TRBV5-1 and TRBJ1-4, is as follows: KAGVTQTPRYLIKTRGQQVTLSCSPISGHRSVSWYQQTPGQGLQFLFEYFSETQRNKGNFPGRFSGRQFSNSRSEMNVSTLELGDSALYLCASSLLGQPNEKLFFGSGTQLSVL.

This clonotype was seen many times. The rearrangement uses TRBV3-1 and TRBJ1-1, with TRBD1 as a possible D gene (5 bases). The CDR3 has 12 residues. V shed 3 bases and J shed 7 bases, with 9 bases lying between them. Germline CDR1 reads LGHDT; CDR2 reads YNNKEL (reference sequence). In DNA, the CDR3 is TGTGCCAGCAGCCAGCGGGACTTTGAAGCTTTCTTT. The encoded protein is CASSQRDFEAFF.

The table lists this clonotype with many counts. The chain carries TRBV20-1 and TRBJ2-5; 7 bases fit TRBD2. The V gene's germline CDR1 is DFQATT and CDR2 SNEGSKA (reference sequence). The CDR3 extends over 13 amino acids. Germline trimming cut 5 bases from V and 5 bases from J; bases unmatched to any gene: 8. The CDR3 nucleotides read TGCAGTGCTCCGCGCGGGAGTAGGGAGACCCAGTACTTC. The encoded protein is CSAPRGSRETQYF.

In its sample, this clonotype was seen a few times. The rearrangement joins TRBV10-3 to TRBJ2-7; 12 bases fit TRBD2. The CDR3 extends over 15 amino acids. The germline V gene has CDR1 ENHRY and CDR2 SYGVKD. V trimming: 2 bases; J trimming: 3 bases; junction bases outside the gene matches: 2. In nucleotides, the CDR3 is TGTGCCATCAGTGAGGAACTAGCGGGAGGCTACGAGCAGTACTTC. It is translated as CAISEELAGGYEQYF.

This clonotype was picked up a small number of times. The genes are TRBV10-3 and TRBJ1-5; D unresolved. V was cut by 6 bases and J by 0 bases, with 6 bases left in between. Germline V gene data show CDR1 as ENHRY and CDR2 as SYGVKD. CDR3 length equals 13 residues. The CDR3 spells CAIRQYSNQPQHF. CDR3 DNA: TGTGCCATCAGACAATATAGCAATCAGCCCCAGCATTTT.

This clonotype was seen a handful of times. The chain joins TRBV29-1 to TRBJ1-1; possible D gene TRBD1, 6 bases. The germline CDR1 and CDR2 sequences are SQVTM and ANQGSEA. The CDR3 length is 11 residues. Trimming removed 7 bases from V and 4 bases from J, with 10 bases in between. The CDR3 reads CSASDSTEAFF. DNA of the CDR3: TGCAGCGCATCGGACAGCACTGAAGCTTTCTTT.

This clonotype was seen at least ten times. The chain combines TRBV7-2 with TRBJ2-2; the D call may be TRBD1 or TRBD2 (6 bases each). The germline V gene encodes CDR1 SGHTA and CDR2 FQGNSA. The CDR3 contains 15 residues. V lost 3 bases and J 5 bases, leaving 13 bases between the germline ends. CDR3 region: CASSFPKGGTGELFF. In DNA, the CDR3 is TGTGCCAGCAGCTTTCCCAAAGGGGGGACCGGGGAGCTGTTTTTT.

The chain has TRBV19 and TRBJ2-1; 8 nucleotides align to TRBD1. This CDR3 region has 17 residues. Unmatched junction bases numbered 17, after V lost 3 bases and J lost 10 bases. CDR1 LNHDA and CDR2 SQIVND come from the germline V gene (reference sequence). In nucleotides, the CDR3 is TGTGCCAGTAGTATTGGACAGGGTGTGTGGGAGCTCGTGGAGCAGTTCTTC. The encoded protein is CASSIGQGVWELVEQFF.

The V gene is TRBV10-3, the J gene TRBJ1-4; D uncertain. Germline CDR1 and CDR2: ENHRY and SYGVKD. The CDR3 contains 15 residues. Trimming removed 4 bases from V and 3 bases from J, with 12 bases in between. The chain's CDR3 is CAISGGLRPNEKLFF. The CDR3 nucleotides read TGTGCCATCAGTGGGGGTTTACGGCCTAATGAAAAACTGTTTTTT.

The chain links TRBV4-1 to TRBJ2-7; maybe TRBD2 (5 bases). V was shortened by 2 bases and J by 3 bases, with 11 bases between the two germline ends. The CDR3 is made up of 14 amino acids. Germline CDR1 is MGHRA and CDR2 is YSYEKL. The CDR3 DNA sequence: TGCGCCAGCAGCCAAAGAACGGGGTACTACGAGCAGTACTTC. It encodes CASSQRTGYYEQYF.

This clonotype was seen a few times. The rearrangement uses TRBV5-6 and TRBJ2-7; 12 bases line up with TRBD2. V lost 0 bases and J lost 3; bases outside the gene matches: 13. Germline loops: CDR1 SGHDT, CDR2 YYEEEE. The CDR3 runs 19 residues. The CDR3 DNA sequence: TGTGCCAGCAGCTTGGGGACCGTGACTAGCGGGAGCCTTATCTACGAGCAGTACTTC. This encodes CASSLGTVTSGSLIYEQYF.

The sample holds many counts of this clonotype. V is TRBV6-6 and J is TRBJ1-5; unclear D gene. V was trimmed by 5 bases and J by 7 bases, leaving 12 bases between them. Germline V lookup: CDR1 MNHNY, CDR2 SVGAGI (reference sequence). This CDR3 comprises 13 residues. The CDR3 region has the DNA TGTGCCAGCAGTGAGCTCGACCGACAGCCCCAGCATTTT. Protein product: CASSELDRQPQHF.

This clonotype was detected many times. The chain recombines TRBV3-1 with TRBJ2-1, with TRBD2 as a possible D gene (6 bases). The CDR3 has 16 amino acids. V was clipped by 0 bases and J by 10 bases, with 19 bases between them. CDR1 is LGHDT and CDR2 is YNNKEL in the germline V gene (reference sequence). CDR3: CASSQDPRGNGAEQFF. CDR3 in DNA: TGTGCCAGCAGCCAAGATCCCCGCGGGAACGGGGCGGAGCAGTTCTTC.